These T cell receptor beta chains were read from a single sample in a study of PD-L1 blockade in urothelial cancer. Using immunoSEQ multiplex PCR, the repertoire was profiled, and TCRdb retains in-frame clones only, with some absent. The table shows approximately 63,000 clones, with around four fifths occurring only once. The material sequenced was PBMCs, taken around atezolizumab (anti-PD-L1) treatment. The receptors here all came from a man aged 70-80 years with urothelial cancer. CDR3s include the opening cysteine and the closing phenylalanine or tryptophan. D genes are given only for firm matches. Not all rows give a size; the values are once, few, many and, for expanded clones, a class.

cdr3_aa cdr3_nt clone_size j_call v_call d_call
CASSIEGRNEQFF TGTGCCAGTAGTATAGAGGGGAGGAATGAGCAGTTCTTC NA TRBJ2-1 TRBV19 NA
CASSPGDRDSTHQETQYF TGCGCCAGCAGCCCCGGTGACAGGGACTCGACGCACCAAGAGACCCAGTACTTC NA TRBJ2-5 TRBV5-1 NA
CATSRDRGFYEQYF TGTGCCACCAGCAGGGACAGGGGGTTCTACGAGCAGTACTTC NA TRBJ2-7 TRBV15 TRBD1
CASSPVTGDTQYF TGTGCCAGCTCACCCGTTACAGGAGATACGCAGTATTTT NA TRBJ2-3 TRBV18 NA
CASSLFATGSTEAFF TGTGCCAGCAGCTTGTTTGCGACAGGGAGTACTGAAGCTTTCTTT once TRBJ1-1 TRBV5-5 TRBD1
CASSLGTSGRALGTGELFF TGCGCCAGCAGCTTGGGGACTAGCGGGAGGGCCCTGGGCACCGGGGAGCTGTTTTTT NA TRBJ2-2 TRBV5-1 TRBD2
CASSSPTGRQQFF TGTGCCAGCAGCTCCCCGACAGGAAGGCAGCAGTTCTTC NA TRBJ2-1 TRBV5-6 NA
CASSLRDSTYEQYF TGTGCCAGCAGCCTACGGGACTCAACCTACGAGCAGTACTTC once TRBJ2-7 TRBV28 NA
CASSYGTVHQPQHF TGTGCCAGCAGTTACGGGACAGTTCACCAGCCCCAGCATTTT few TRBJ1-5 TRBV28 TRBD1
CASSEDHRGTQYF TGTGCCAGCAGTGAAGACCATCGGGGTACGCAGTATTTT few TRBJ2-3 TRBV6-1 NA
CASPKPGSPDNEQFF TGCGCCAGCCCGAAACCGGGTTCCCCTGACAATGAGCAGTTCTTC NA TRBJ2-1 TRBV10-1 NA
CASSQVQGPSGSSFYEQFF TGTGCCAGCAGCCAAGTTCAGGGACCTAGCGGGAGTAGTTTCTATGAGCAGTTCTTC once TRBJ2-1 TRBV4-2 TRBD2
CASSFLGRRTDTQYF TGCGCCAGCAGCTTTCTCGGGAGGCGGACAGATACGCAGTATTTT NA TRBJ2-3 TRBV5-1 TRBD2
CASSLPTGTDTQYF TGCGCCAGCAGCTTGCCGACAGGGACAGATACGCAGTATTTT NA TRBJ2-3 TRBV5-1 TRBD1
CASSLEVEVGYTF TGCGCCAGCAGCTTGGAGGTGGAGGTCGGCTACACCTTC NA TRBJ1-2 TRBV5-1 NA
CASSPGNTVEKLFF TGTGCCAGCAGTCCCGGAAACACAGTTGAAAAACTGTTTTTT NA TRBJ1-4 TRBV25-1 NA
CSASLVYEQYF TGCAGTGCGTCTCTAGTCTACGAGCAGTACTTC NA TRBJ2-7 TRBV20-1 NA
CASSFRGAREQYF TGTGCCAGCAGCTTCCGGGGGGCGCGGGAGCAGTACTTC NA TRBJ2-7 TRBV7-6 NA
CASSPGGGKPQHF TGCGCCAGCAGCCCGGGGGGGGGTAAGCCCCAGCATTTT NA TRBJ1-5 TRBV5-1 NA
CASTPVGDRGYEQYF TGTGCCAGCACCCCAGTGGGGGACAGGGGCTACGAGCAGTACTTC NA TRBJ2-7 TRBV28 TRBD1
CASSAGDWSYNEQFF TGTGCCAGCAGCGCAGGGGATTGGTCCTACAATGAGCAGTTCTTC NA TRBJ2-1 TRBV7-9 NA
CASRKPGQFYGYTF TGTGCCAGCAGAAAGCCGGGACAGTTCTATGGCTACACCTTC NA TRBJ1-2 TRBV6-1 TRBD1
CAISGGRDTEAFF TGTGCCATCAGTGGGGGCAGGGACACTGAAGCTTTCTTT few TRBJ1-1 TRBV10-3 NA
CASSRTSGPYEQYF TGTGCCAGCAGTCGGACTAGCGGGCCCTACGAGCAGTACTTC NA TRBJ2-7 TRBV6-1 TRBD2
CASSLSGGPLNEQFF TGTGCCAGCAGCTTAAGTGGGGGCCCCCTCAATGAGCAGTTCTTC NA TRBJ2-1 TRBV7-2 NA
CASSFQESYEQYF TGCGCCAGCAGCTTCCAGGAATCCTACGAGCAGTACTTC NA TRBJ2-7 TRBV5-1 NA
CASSLHAGRETQYF TGTGCCAGCAGCTTACACGCAGGGAGGGAGACCCAGTACTTC NA TRBJ2-5 TRBV7-3 NA
CASKGDEYEQYF TGTGCCAGTAAAGGGGATGAATACGAGCAGTACTTC NA TRBJ2-7 TRBV19 NA
CASSLGSAGEQYF TGTGCCAGCAGCTTAGGGTCGGCAGGAGAGCAGTACTTC once TRBJ2-7 TRBV11-1 NA
CASSLSRTSGSRTDTQYF TGTGCCAGCAGTTTATCCAGGACTAGCGGGAGCCGCACAGATACGCAGTATTTT few TRBJ2-3 TRBV27 TRBD2
CASSPLPLENQPQHF TGCGCCAGCAGCCCCTTACCTTTGGAGAATCAGCCCCAGCATTTT NA TRBJ1-5 TRBV4-1 NA
CSGTGVKTEAFF TGCAGCGGCACAGGTGTGAAGACTGAAGCTTTCTTT NA TRBJ1-1 TRBV29-1 NA
CATRTGSYEQYF TGTGCCACGCGGACAGGGTCCTACGAGCAGTACTTC once TRBJ2-7 TRBV10-3 TRBD1
CASSERKLRAGVSSYEQYF TGTGCCAGCAGTGAAAGAAAGCTGCGAGCGGGCGTAAGCTCCTACGAGCAGTACTTC few TRBJ2-7 TRBV2 NA
CATSRGTGGNEQYF TGTGCCACCAGCAGAGGAACAGGGGGCAACGAGCAGTACTTC NA TRBJ2-7 TRBV15 TRBD1
CASSFPDSPEQFF TGTGCCAGCAGCTTCCCCGACTCTCCTGAGCAGTTCTTC once TRBJ2-1 TRBV7-9 NA
CASSSPDRAADTQYF TGTGCCAGCAGTTCCCCGGACAGGGCCGCAGATACGCAGTATTTT NA TRBJ2-3 TRBV6-6 TRBD1
CASREKTDTQYF TGTGCCAGTAGAGAGAAAACGGATACGCAGTATTTT NA TRBJ2-3 TRBV19 NA
CAITASIAGEHEQYF TGTGCCATCACCGCCAGTATAGCGGGAGAGCACGAGCAGTACTTC NA TRBJ2-7 TRBV10-3 TRBD2
CASSLGAGYGYTF TGTGCCAGCAGCTTAGGAGCAGGCTATGGCTACACCTTC few TRBJ1-2 TRBV11-2 NA
CSVFTLDRGSYGYTF TGCAGCGTTTTTACATTGGACAGAGGGTCCTATGGCTACACCTTC NA TRBJ1-2 TRBV29-1 NA
CASSIFGQYSNQPQHF TGTGCCAGTAGTATATTCGGACAATATAGCAATCAGCCCCAGCATTTT NA TRBJ1-5 TRBV19 NA
CAIRAGLQNTGELFF TGTGCCATCAGAGCGGGACTACAAAACACCGGGGAGCTGTTTTTT NA TRBJ2-2 TRBV10-3 TRBD2
CASGVGAAGELFF TGTGCTAGTGGAGTTGGAGCGGCCGGGGAGCTGTTTTTT NA TRBJ2-2 TRBV12-5 NA
CASSLTSGRAIGEQYF TGTGCCAGCAGTTTAACTAGCGGGAGGGCTATAGGGGAGCAGTACTTC NA TRBJ2-7 TRBV28 TRBD2
CASSLSIVTDTQYF TGTGCCAGCAGCTTAAGCATAGTCACAGATACGCAGTATTTT NA TRBJ2-3 TRBV7-2 NA
CASSRLAGETDTQYF TGTGCCAGCAGCCGTCTAGCGGGAGAAACAGATACGCAGTATTTT once TRBJ2-3 TRBV11-3 TRBD2
CASSQVEDTEAFF TGCGCCAGCAGCCAAGTCGAGGACACTGAAGCTTTCTTT few TRBJ1-1 TRBV4-1 NA
CASSLEAGATSYNEQFF TGCGCCAGCAGCTTGGAAGCGGGAGCCACCTCCTACAATGAGCAGTTCTTC NA TRBJ2-1 TRBV5-1 TRBD2
CAWSGLQLNTEAFF TGTGCCTGGAGTGGCTTACAGCTGAACACTGAAGCTTTCTTT once TRBJ1-1 TRBV30 NA
CASSGQGNTGELFF TGTGCCAGCAGCGGACAGGGGAACACCGGGGAGCTGTTTTTT NA TRBJ2-2 TRBV7-3 TRBD1
CASSFPGGQTSSGANVLTF TGTGCCAGCAGCTTCCCTGGGGGCCAAACTAGCTCTGGGGCCAACGTCCTGACTTTC NA TRBJ2-6 TRBV28 NA
CASSSAGQGDFDGYTF TGTGCCAGCAGCTCCGCGGGACAGGGAGACTTCGATGGCTACACCTTC NA TRBJ1-2 TRBV13 TRBD1
CASSIPQGAKGYTF TGTGCCAGTAGTATCCCTCAGGGGGCGAAGGGCTACACCTTC few TRBJ1-2 TRBV19 TRBD1
CASEEIMETQYF TGTGCCAGCGAAGAGATTATGGAGACCCAGTACTTC few TRBJ2-5 TRBV11-2 NA
CASSLPDTGADTQYF TGTGCCAGCAGCTTGCCTGACACGGGGGCAGATACGCAGTATTTT NA TRBJ2-3 TRBV7-3 NA
CASSDPRRSEKLFF TGTGCCAGCAGCGACCCCAGGAGGAGTGAAAAACTGTTTTTT NA TRBJ1-4 TRBV13 NA
CACRTSGNYEQYF TGTGCCTGCCGGACTAGCGGGAACTACGAGCAGTACTTC once TRBJ2-7 TRBV30 TRBD2
CASSLMGAGTNYGYTF TGCGCCAGCAGCCTTATGGGAGCTGGGACTAACTATGGCTACACCTTC few TRBJ1-2 TRBV5-1 NA
CASSQDGTSGRGELFF TGCGCCAGCAGCCAAGATGGGACTAGCGGGAGGGGGGAGCTGTTTTTT NA TRBJ2-2 TRBV4-1 TRBD2